The rows below give T cell receptor beta chains drawn from one sample of a study of blood T cell repertoires in COVID-19. Clones were read by immunoSEQ multiplex PCR, and TCRdb kept only the in-frame ones, dropping some. The sample has under 200,000 clones; roughly 90% are singletons. Sequencing was performed on PBMCs or T cells enriched from blood (not recorded which). The receptors shown here come from a woman aged 50 to 65 who had recovered from COVID-19. Both conserved end residues are part of each CDR3. The D gene is left open where the match is weak. Size values are once, few and many counts, or a class for expanded clones, and some rows have none.

TRBJ1-3 | NA | NA | TRBV27 | TGTGCCAGCAGTTTATCTGGCACAGGGAATTCTGGAAACACCATATATTTT | CASSLSGTGNSGNTIYF
TRBJ2-3 | NA | NA | TRBV7-9 | TGTGCCAGCAGCTCATATTCAGGGTTAACTAGCACAGATACGCAGTATTTT | CASSSYSGLTSTDTQYF
TRBJ2-5 | TRBD1 | NA | TRBV27 | TGTGCCAGCAGTCCGAGGGGGACAGTACGAGGGGAGACCCAGTACTTC | CASSPRGTVRGETQYF
TRBJ1-2 | TRBD1 | NA | TRBV7-3 | TGTGCCAGCAGCTCCTCCGGGACAGCGCCTCATTCTTATGGCTACACCTTC | CASSSSGTAPHSYGYTF
TRBJ1-4 | TRBD1 | once | TRBV3-1/TRBV3-2 | TGTGCCAGCAGCCAAGATTGGCTGGGCGAGACAGGGAATGAAAAACTGTTTTTT | CASSQDWLGETGNEKLFF
TRBJ2-5 | NA | NA | TRBV7-6 | TGTGCCAGCAGCTTAGATTTTTCGGCGGGCCGAGGGCCGGAGACCCAGTACTTC | CASSLDFSAGRGPETQYF
TRBJ1-5 | NA | few | TRBV4-1 | TGCGCCAGCAGCCAAGCCCTTTTTCAGCCCCAGCATTTT | CASSQALFQPQHF
TRBJ2-1 | NA | NA | TRBV7-8 | TGTGCCAGCAGCTTAGCGCGGCGCCCTCGGGGCAATGAGCAGTTCTTC | CASSLARRPRGNEQFF
TRBJ1-3 | NA | NA | TRBV20-1 | TGCAGTGCTCCCACAGACCACACCATATATTTT | CSAPTDHTIYF
TRBJ2-2 | TRBD1 | NA | TRBV3-1/TRBV3-2 | TGTGCCAGCAGCCTCCGGGACAGCCGTTTCACCGGGGAGCTGTTTTTT | CASSLRDSRFTGELFF
TRBJ2-1 | TRBD2 | NA | TRBV9 | TGTGCCAGCAGCGGTAGCGGGGGGGCATGGAATGAGCAGTTCTTC | CASSGSGGAWNEQFF
TRBJ2-7 | NA | NA | TRBV6-2/TRBV6-3 | TGTGCCAGCAGTTTGGAGCCCCTCTCCTACGAGCAGTACTTC | CASSLEPLSYEQYF
TRBJ1-1 | NA | once | TRBV7-3 | TGTGCCAGCAGCGCCACGGTGAACACTGAAGCTTTCTTT | CASSATVNTEAFF
TRBJ1-1 | NA | NA | TRBV4-3 | TGCGCCAGCAGCCAAGGGGCAGGGAACACTGAAGCTTTCTTT | CASSQGAGNTEAFF
TRBJ2-7 | NA | NA | TRBV6-5 | TGTGCCAGCAGTTATGAGGAGCTCTCCTACGAGCAGTACTTC | CASSYEELSYEQYF
TRBJ2-3 | TRBD2 | NA | TRBV4-1 | TGCGCCAGCAGCCAAGATACGGGGGGGCTTCTCACAGATACGCAGTATTTT | CASSQDTGGLLTDTQYF
TRBJ2-1 | TRBD2 | once | TRBV19 | TGTGCCAGTTCGGCTAGCGGGGGGTTTAGGAATGAGCAGTTCTTC | CASSASGGFRNEQFF
TRBJ2-7 | TRBD1 | NA | TRBV5-1 | TGCGCCAGCAGCGAGACAGGGGCCACCTACGAGCAGTACTTC | CASSETGATYEQYF
TRBJ2-1 | TRBD2 | NA | TRBV5-4 | TGTGCCAGCAGCTTGGCGTTCGGGACTAGCGGGGGAAATGAGCAGTTCTTC | CASSLAFGTSGGNEQFF
TRBJ2-2 | NA | NA | TRBV29-1 | TGCAGCGTTGAAAGGGGTGACAGGAACACCGGGGAGCTGTTTTTT | CSVERGDRNTGELFF
TRBJ2-1 | NA | NA | TRBV24-1 | TGTGCCACCGCAACAGGGAGCTCCTACAATGAGCAGTTCTTC | CATATGSSYNEQFF
TRBJ1-1 | NA | NA | TRBV4-3 | TGCGCCAGCAGCCAAGAAGGGGGTGGGCGGCACACTGAAGCTTTCTTT | CASSQEGGGRHTEAFF
TRBJ1-5 | NA | NA | TRBV6-1 | TGTGCCAGCAGTGTTCCAGTGAGGCAGAGCAATCAGCCCCAGCATTTT | CASSVPVRQSNQPQHF
TRBJ1-2 | NA | NA | TRBV6-5 | TGTGCCAGCAGCCGGGGGGCCCGCGGCTACACCTTC | CASSRGARGYTF
TRBJ2-3 | NA | NA | TRBV6-5 | TGTGCCAGCAGTTACGTTGCGGGGGCCTTTTTAGATACGCAGTATTTT | CASSYVAGAFLDTQYF
TRBJ2-5 | TRBD1 | NA | TRBV7-2 | TGTGCCAGCAGCTTAGGAGGGGGCGCGGGAGAGACCCAGTACTTC | CASSLGGGAGETQYF
TRBJ2-5 | NA | NA | TRBV7-8 | TGTGCCAGCAGCTACCGGGAGTCCAAATACTTC | CASSYRESKYF
TRBJ2-3 | TRBD2 | NA | TRBV11-2 | TGTGCCAGCAGCAGATGGACTAGCGGGGGCCTAGCAGATACGCAGTATTTT | CASSRWTSGGLADTQYF
TRBJ1-1 | NA | NA | TRBV29-1 | TGCAGCGTTCATACAACTACAGGGCTGAACACTGAAGCTTTCTTT | CSVHTTTGLNTEAFF
TRBJ2-3 | TRBD2 | once | TRBV30 | TGTGCCTGGTCCCCGGGACTAGCGAAAATAGGCACAGATACGCAGTATTTT | CAWSPGLAKIGTDTQYF
TRBJ1-1 | TRBD1 | NA | TRBV5-4 | TGTGCCAGCAGCTCCTGGACAGGGGGGAACACTGAAGCTTTCTTT | CASSSWTGGNTEAFF
TRBJ2-3 | NA | NA | TRBV19 | TGTGCCAGTAGTCCGGCCTCTTTGAGCGGCACTAGCACAGATACGCAGTATTTT | CASSPASLSGTSTDTQYF
TRBJ1-3 | TRBD1 | NA | TRBV11-2 | TGTGCCAGCAGCTTAGGCCTACAGGGGGCACCTGGAAACACCATATATTTT | CASSLGLQGAPGNTIYF
TRBJ1-1 | TRBD1 | NA | TRBV19 | TGTGCCAGTACCCGACAGGGAATGAACACTGAAGCTTTCTTT | CASTRQGMNTEAFF
TRBJ2-1 | TRBD1 | NA | TRBV15 | TGTGCCACCAGCAACGACAACGGGACAGTCTACAATGAGCAGTTCTTC | CATSNDNGTVYNEQFF
TRBJ1-6 | NA | NA | TRBV11-3 | TGTGCCAGCAGCCCCGGCGGAGGGGACAATTCACCCCTCCACTTT | CASSPGGGDNSPLHF
TRBJ2-3 | TRBD2 | NA | TRBV5-4 | TGTGCCAGCAGCTTGGTCGGGGGGGCTAGCGATACGCAGTATTTT | CASSLVGGASDTQYF
TRBJ1-6 | TRBD1 | NA | TRBV4-2 | TGTGCCAGCAGCCAAGAAGGAGGGACAGGGTCAGGGTCACCCCTCCACTTT | CASSQEGGTGSGSPLHF
TRBJ1-6 | TRBD1 | NA | TRBV9 | TGTGCCAGCAATCCCGGGACAGGTAATTCACCCCTCCACTTT | CASNPGTGNSPLHF
TRBJ1-2 | NA | NA | TRBV6-5 | TGTGCCAGCAGTTACTCGGGCACTAACTATGGCTACACCTTC | CASSYSGTNYGYTF
TRBJ1-3 | TRBD1 | NA | TRBV18 | TGTGCCAGCTCACCAGTTGTAGGGGGCGCCTCTGGAAACACCATATATTTT | CASSPVVGGASGNTIYF
TRBJ2-5 | NA | NA | TRBV6-2/TRBV6-3 | TGTGCCAGCAGCGCACTTCTAGAATTCGTAAGGGAGACCCAGTACTTC | CASSALLEFVRETQYF
TRBJ2-3 | NA | NA | TRBV6-2/TRBV6-3 | TGTGCCAGCAGTATCGGGGTGTCGGATACGCAGTATTTT | CASSIGVSDTQYF
TRBJ2-3 | TRBD2 | once | TRBV7-8 | TGTGCCAGCAGCCGACTAGCGGGGGGGCCCGGGATGCAGTATTTT | CASSRLAGGPGMQYF
TRBJ1-2 | TRBD1 | NA | TRBV7-2 | TGTGCCAGCAGCTTTTGGACAGGGAAGAACTATGGCTACACCTTC | CASSFWTGKNYGYTF
TRBJ1-1 | NA | NA | TRBV2 | TGTGCCAGCAGTTTGGGGCTGGGGAGGGGCAACACTGAAGCTTTCTTT | CASSLGLGRGNTEAFF
TRBJ2-1 | NA | NA | TRBV20-1 | TGCAGTGCTAGGAGGGTGGGTGAGCAGTTCTTC | CSARRVGEQFF
TRBJ1-4 | TRBD1 | NA | TRBV20-1 | TGCAGTGCTAGTCGGACAGGGAAAAGTAAAAAACTGTTTTTT | CSASRTGKSKKLFF